This T cell receptor (beta chain) appears in the sequencing data of a study of CXCR3-negative and CXCR3-positive naive CD8 T cells. This CDR3 contains 15 residues. From germline, CDR1 is SGHTA and CDR2 FQGTGA. Points on this clonotype: Its antigen is as yet unknown.

All TRB cDNA libraries came from 5' RACE performed with UMI labels. TCRdb reanalyzed the 5' RACE reads and collapses them to one entry per CDR3 protein, without DNA. The table lists 65,000 to 95,000 distinct CDR3 sequences, with roughly 1.5% in the top ten. Notes on the study in general: Naive cells used TRBV-TRBJ genes in much the same way whether CXCR3-negative or CXCR3-positive; memory cells did not. Against CXCR3-negative naive cells, CXCR3-positive naive cells showed more hydrophobic TRB CDR3s.

Sequencing used naive CXCR3- CD8+ T cells from blood. Specified subset: CD45RO-CCR7+CD27+CD95- naive CD8+ T cells lacking CXCR3 (TNR3-). The chain uses TRBV7-3 and TRBJ2-1; there is no DNA to check the TCRdb D call of TRBD1. The receptor was derived from a human donor in good health. Some clones in this sample may be carry-over from other donors' samples. This CDR3 is CASSLGGQGYNEQFF.